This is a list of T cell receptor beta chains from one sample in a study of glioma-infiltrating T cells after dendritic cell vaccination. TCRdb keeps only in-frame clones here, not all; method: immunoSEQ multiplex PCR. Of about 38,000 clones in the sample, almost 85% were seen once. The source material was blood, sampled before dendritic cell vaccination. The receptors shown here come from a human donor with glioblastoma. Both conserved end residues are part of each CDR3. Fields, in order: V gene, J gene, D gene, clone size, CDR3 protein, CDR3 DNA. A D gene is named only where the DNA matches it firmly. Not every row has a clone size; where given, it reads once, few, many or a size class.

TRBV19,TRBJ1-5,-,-,CASSGATNSNQPQHF,TGTGCCAGTAGTGGGGCGACGAACAGCAATCAGCCCCAGCATTTT
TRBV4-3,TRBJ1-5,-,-,CASSQDLRGGNQPQHF,TGCGCCAGCAGCCAAGATTTAAGGGGGGGGAATCAGCCCCAGCATTTT
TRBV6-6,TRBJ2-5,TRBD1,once,CASSYGQGARGTQYF,TGTGCCAGCAGTTACGGGCAGGGGGCCCGGGGGACCCAGTACTTC
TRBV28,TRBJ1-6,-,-,CASRSAGNSPLHF,TGTGCCAGTCGATCGGCGGGGAATTCACCCCTCCACTTT
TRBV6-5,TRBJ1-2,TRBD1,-,CASSSQGGYNYGYTF,TGTGCCAGCAGTTCACAGGGGGGATATAACTATGGCTACACCTTC
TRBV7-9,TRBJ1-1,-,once,CASSLVEVRGSEAFF,TGTGCCAGCAGCTTAGTTGAGGTGCGAGGCTCTGAAGCTTTCTTT
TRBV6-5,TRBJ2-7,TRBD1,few,CASTAGRGRVYEQYF,TGTGCCAGCACGGCCGGCAGGGGGCGCGTCTACGAGCAGTACTTC
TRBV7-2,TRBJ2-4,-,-,CASSLGSIAKNIQYF,TGTGCCAGCAGCTTAGGGAGCATAGCCAAAAACATTCAGTACTTC
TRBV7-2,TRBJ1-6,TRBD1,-,CAGRRDSDLSYNSPLHF,TGTGCCGGGAGACGGGACAGCGACCTATCCTATAATTCACCCCTCCACTTT
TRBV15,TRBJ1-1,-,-,CATSYRTEAFF,TGTGCCACCAGCTACAGAACTGAAGCTTTCTTT
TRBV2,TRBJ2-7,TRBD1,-,CASSEAGTGGYEQYF,TGTGCCAGCAGTGAAGCCGGGACAGGGGGTTACGAGCAGTACTTC
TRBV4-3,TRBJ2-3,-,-,CASSQEFRGFTDTQYF,TGCGCCAGCAGCCAAGAATTTCGGGGGTTCACAGATACGCAGTATTTT
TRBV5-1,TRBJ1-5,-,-,CASSLEGDSNQPQHF,TGCGCCAGCAGCTTGGAGGGGGACAGCAATCAGCCCCAGCATTTT
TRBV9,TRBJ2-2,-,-,CASSANTMAGELFF,TGTGCCAGCAGCGCGAACACTATGGCCGGGGAGCTGTTTTTT
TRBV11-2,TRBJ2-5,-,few,CASSLAGWERETQYF,TGTGCCAGCAGCCTCGCGGGGTGGGAGAGAGAGACCCAGTACTTC
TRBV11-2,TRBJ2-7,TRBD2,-,CASSHQGTSGYEQYF,TGTGCCAGCAGCCACCAGGGGACTAGCGGCTACGAGCAGTACTTC
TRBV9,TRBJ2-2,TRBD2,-,CASRRGKGHGELFF,TGTGCCAGCAGGCGGGGGAAGGGTCACGGGGAGCTGTTTTTT
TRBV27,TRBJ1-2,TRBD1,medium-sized,CASSTTTGVTGYTF,TGTGCCAGCAGTACCACAACAGGGGTGACTGGCTACACCTTC
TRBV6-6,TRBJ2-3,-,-,CASSPWTTDTQYF,TGTGCCAGCAGTCCCTGGACTACAGATACGCAGTATTTT
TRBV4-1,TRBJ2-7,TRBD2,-,CASSQLWTSGGYEQYF,TGCGCCAGCAGCCAGCTATGGACTAGCGGGGGCTACGAGCAGTACTTC
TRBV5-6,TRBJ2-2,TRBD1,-,CASSFGTGAPQELFF,TGTGCCAGCAGCTTCGGGACAGGGGCGCCGCAGGAGCTGTTTTTT
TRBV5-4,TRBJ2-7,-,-,CASSPDRTLYEQYF,TGTGCCAGCAGCCCGGACCGGACTCTCTACGAGCAGTACTTC
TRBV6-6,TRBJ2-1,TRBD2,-,CASSYTGLAGYNEQFF,TGTGCCAGCAGTTACACCGGACTAGCGGGGTACAATGAGCAGTTCTTC
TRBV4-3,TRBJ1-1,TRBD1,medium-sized,CASSQEWTGSWVSTEAFF,TGCGCCAGCAGCCAAGAATGGACAGGATCTTGGGTGAGCACTGAAGCTTTCTTT
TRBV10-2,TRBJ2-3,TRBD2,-,CASSAAAGGLADTQYF,TGCGCCAGCAGCGCCGCCGCGGGGGGGCTTGCAGATACGCAGTATTTT
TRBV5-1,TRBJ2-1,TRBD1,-,CASSLLGTGGRSEQFF,TGCGCCAGCAGCTTGTTGGGGACAGGGGGTCGAAGTGAGCAGTTCTTC
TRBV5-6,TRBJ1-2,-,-,CASTQDRNYGYTF,TGTGCCAGCACCCAGGACAGAAACTATGGCTACACCTTC
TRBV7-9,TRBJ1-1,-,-,CASSLGEGLSTEAFF,TGTGCCAGCAGCTTAGGTGAGGGTTTGAGCACTGAAGCTTTCTTT
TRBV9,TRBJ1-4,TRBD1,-,CASSADRVEKLFF,TGTGCCAGCAGCGCCGACAGGGTTGAAAAACTGTTTTTT
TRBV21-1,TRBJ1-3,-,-,CARGMGTPLINTIYF,TGTGCCAGGGGAATGGGGACACCCTTGATAAACACCATATATTTT
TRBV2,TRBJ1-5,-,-,CASNWGGNNQPQHF,TGTGCCAGCAATTGGGGGGGAAATAATCAGCCCCAGCATTTT